The present T cell receptor beta chain was sequenced within a study of blood T cell repertoires in COVID-19. Study background: The United States, Italy and Spain provided the acute and convalescent COVID-19 samples. Sample material is recorded as cDNA or gDNA derived from T cells, B-cell-depleted T cells, or PBMCs.

The CDR3 extends over 15 amino acids. Per the germline V gene, CDR1 is SGHNT and CDR2 is YENEEA. TCRdb's table, derived via immunoSEQ multiplex PCR, lists solely in-frame clones and lacks some. The sample carries nearly 250,000 clones, 70% to 85% recorded once. A remark on this clone: One end of the junction does not line up with germline, which may come from a read error.

The sequence was obtained from a woman of 80 years or more with acute or convalescent COVID-19. The chain uses TRBV11-3 and TRBJ2-1; TRBD1 matches 11 bases. Sequencing was done on a sample of peripheral blood. The CDR3 nucleotides are TGTGCCACCAGCTTAGGGGGGACAGGGGGGAATGAGCAGTTCTTC. Its protein product is CATSLGGTGGNEQFF.